This T cell receptor (beta chain) appears in the sequencing data of a study of breast tumors, draining lymph nodes, adjacent tissues. Using its own MiXCR run on the multiplex PCR reads, TCRdb lists one record per CDR3 protein. The sample has 75,000 to 100,000 distinct CDR3 sequences; about 20% are singletons. Samples came from axillary lymph nodes draining the breast cancer. This clonotype was picked up a small number of times. Antigen: not known. Whole-study findings and limits: Tumor repertoires ranked between lymph nodes and nontumor tissue in diversity, with V and J gene preferences. The data were judged consistent with most tumor T cells coming from lymph node and expanding in tumor. That most tumor T cells come from lymph nodes remained unproven.

Material: axillary lymph node tissue. This TCR came from a female donor with breast cancer. Some clones in this sample may be carry-over from other donors' samples.

The CDR3 protein is CASSPGPSQRETQYF. CDR3 nucleotide sequence: TGTGCCAGCTCACCGGGGCCCTCCCAGCGAGAGACCCAGTACTTC. This rearrangement joins TRBV18 to TRBJ2-5; perhaps TRBD1 as D (5 bases). The CDR3 totals 15 residues. CDR1 is KGHSH and CDR2 is LQKENI in the germline V gene. The V end was cut by 3 bases, the J end by 4 bases, with 15 bases between. Full variable domain (rest looked up from reference TRBV18 and TRBJ2-5): NAGVMQNPRHLVRRRGQEARLRCSPMKGHSHVYWYRQLPEEGLKFMVYLQKENIIDESGMPKERFSAEFPKEGPSILRIQQVVRGDSAAYFCASSPGPSQRETQYFGPGTRLLVL.